Sequencing of this TCR beta chain was carried out in a study of blood T cells in healthy people across ages. A second PCR of about 6 to 11 cycles used a sample-barcoded 5' primer and a J-beta primer mix. One entry per CDR3 protein results from TCRdb running MiXCR on the 5' RACE reads. The sample shows roughly 1.5 million distinct CDR3 sequences, approximately 39% of them seen only once. The study's findings and limits: Aged donors had fewer naive CD4+ cells and lower diversity than long-lived donors.

CDR3 length: 14 residues. Germline V gene data show CDR1 as MNHEY and CDR2 as SVGAGI. The germline V and J ends were trimmed by 0 bases and 3 bases, with 6 bases remaining between them. As regards this clonotype: The antigen is undetermined.

The sequence came from a woman in her late teens or twenties in good health. J is TRBJ2-1 and V is TRBV6-5; possible D gene TRBD1, 6 bases. Sequenced sample: blood. CDR3 amino acids: CASSYSQGYNEQFF. DNA of the CDR3: TGTGCCAGCAGTTACTCACAGGGCTACAATGAGCAGTTCTTC.